This T cell receptor (beta chain) was sequenced in a study of blood T cell repertoires in COVID-19. Profiling relied on immunoSEQ multiplex PCR, and the TCRdb table lists in-frame clones only, not all of them. The sample consists of over 300,000 clones, approximately 88% of them appearing once. This CDR3 has 15 residues. Germline-derived CDR1 and CDR2 are LNHDA and SQIVND (reference sequence). V lost 5 bases to trimming and J lost 3 bases; unmatched junction nucleotides: 4. Sequencing was carried out using peripheral blood. V usage is TRBV19 and J usage is TRBJ1-4, with 9 bases matching TRBD1. The receptor was derived from a man aged 18 to 29 who had recovered from COVID-19. The DNA of the CDR3 is TGTGCCAGTAGTGCGACAGGGGGTTCTAATGAAAAACTGTTTTTT. Translating gives CASSATGGSNEKLFF.